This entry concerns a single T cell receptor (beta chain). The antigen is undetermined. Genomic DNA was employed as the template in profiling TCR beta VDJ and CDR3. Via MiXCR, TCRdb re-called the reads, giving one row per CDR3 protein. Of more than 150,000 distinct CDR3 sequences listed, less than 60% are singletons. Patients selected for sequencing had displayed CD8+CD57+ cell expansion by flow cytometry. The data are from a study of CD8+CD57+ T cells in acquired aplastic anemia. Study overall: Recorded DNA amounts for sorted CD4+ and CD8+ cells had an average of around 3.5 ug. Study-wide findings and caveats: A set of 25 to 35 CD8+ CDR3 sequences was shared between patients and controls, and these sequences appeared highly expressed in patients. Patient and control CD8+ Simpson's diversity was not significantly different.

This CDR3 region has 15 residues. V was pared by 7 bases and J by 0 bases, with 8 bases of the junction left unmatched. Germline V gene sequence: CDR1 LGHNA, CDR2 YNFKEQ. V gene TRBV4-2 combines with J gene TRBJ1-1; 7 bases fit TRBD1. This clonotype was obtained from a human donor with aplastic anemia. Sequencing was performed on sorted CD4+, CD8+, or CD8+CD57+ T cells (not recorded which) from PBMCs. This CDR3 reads CASNSPGQMNTEAFF. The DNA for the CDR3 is TGTGCCAGCAACTCCCCGGGACAGATGAACACTGAAGCTTTCTTT.